The 10 T cell receptor beta chains given below trace back to one sample, sequenced in a study of shared T cell receptors in the human thymus. Only in-frame clones appear in the TCRdb table, and some are missing; sequencing was by immunoSEQ multiplex PCR. The sample carries approximately 730,000 clones, approximately 83% recorded once. This sample was shared with a second study, whose subject was human thymus T cells.

The sample consisted of thymocytes. Every receptor here comes from a girl under three years old with a congenital heart defect.

J is TRBJ1-5 and V is TRBV6-1; a weak D match, TRBD1 (5 bases). The CDR3 has 15 amino acids. Germline V gene lookup returns CDR1 MNHNS and CDR2 SASEGT. The V and J ends lost 5 bases and 7 bases respectively, with 18 bases between them. CDR3 nucleotide sequence: TGTGCCAGCAGTCTCGAAGGGGCAGGGCACCAGCCCCAGCATTTT. Translated: CASSLEGAGHQPQHF.

This chain uses TRBV5-4 with TRBJ2-3; 8 bases agree with TRBD2. The germline gives CDR1 SGHNT, CDR2 YYREEE (reference sequence). The V gene end was trimmed by 0 bases and the J gene end by 3 bases; junction bases not matched to a gene: 9. The CDR3 covers 17 residues. CDR3 protein: CASSLAHSLAETDTQYF. Written as DNA, the CDR3 is TGTGCCAGCAGCTTGGCCCACTCACTAGCGGAGACAGATACGCAGTATTTT.

CDR3 residues: CASSHRDRSNTEAFF. CDR3 nucleotide sequence: TGTGCCAGCAGCCATAGGGACAGGTCGAACACTGAAGCTTTCTTT. This rearrangement joins TRBV14 to TRBJ1-1, with 8 bases identical to TRBD1. This CDR3 comprises 15 residues. Germline V lookup: CDR1 SGHDN, CDR2 FVKESK. The V gene end was trimmed by 3 bases and the J gene end by 1 base; junction bases not matched to a gene: 4.

This sequence joins TRBV9 and TRBJ2-1, with TRBD2 identical over 8 bases. This CDR3 is built from 18 residues. V lost 0 bases to trimming and J lost 5 bases; unmatched junction nucleotides: 13. Germline assignment: CDR1 SGDLS and CDR2 YYNGEE. The CDR3 loop reads CASSVATSWRGANNEQFF. CDR3 DNA: TGTGCCAGCAGCGTAGCTACAAGTTGGCGGGGGGCAAACAATGAGCAGTTCTTC.

The V call is TRBV5-1, the J call TRBJ2-1; D unclear. The length of the CDR3 is 13 residues. Trimming left V 1 base short and J 3 bases short, with 5 bases between. Germline CDR1 and CDR2: SGHRS and YFSETQ. The CDR3 bases are TGCGCCAGCAGCTTGACTCGCTACAATGAGCAGTTCTTC. Residues: CASSLTRYNEQFF.

The V gene is TRBV28, the J gene TRBJ1-5; 7 nucleotides line up with TRBD1. CDR1 MDHEN and CDR2 SYDVKM come from the germline V gene. This CDR3 contains 14 residues. Losses at the gene ends were 7 bases for V and 3 bases for J; bases not matched to a gene: 6. CDR3 bases: TGTGCCAGCAATAACAGGGGTGCCAATCAGCCCCAGCATTTT. It encodes CASNNRGANQPQHF.

This clone occurred once. The genes are TRBV4-1 and TRBJ1-5, with 9 bases aligning to TRBD1. The V gene end was trimmed by 6 bases and the J gene end by 1 base; junction bases not matched to a gene: 16. The CDR3 runs to 19 residues. CDR1 is MGHRA and CDR2 is YSYEKL in the germline V gene. CDR3 loop: CASSPARPKQGASNQPQHF. The CDR3 DNA follows: TGCGCCAGCAGTCCGGCCCGACCAAAACAGGGGGCGAGCAATCAGCCCCAGCATTTT.

The J gene is TRBJ2-7, the V gene TRBV6-5; tentative D call: TRBD2 (6 bases). CDR3 size: 15 residues. Germline loops: CDR1 MNHEY, CDR2 SVGAGI. Deletions cut 1 base from V and 1 base from J, with 11 bases between. CDR3 region: CASSYWRGSSYEQYF. CDR3 coding DNA: TGTGCCAGCAGTTACTGGCGGGGATCTTCCTACGAGCAGTACTTC.

The chain couples TRBV5-1 to TRBJ2-7; D ambiguous. The germline V gene encodes CDR1 SGHRS and CDR2 YFSETQ. Deletions cut 5 bases from V and 0 bases from J, with 12 bases between. This CDR3 contains 14 residues. The CDR3 region is CASRGRLYSYEQYF. The CDR3 DNA reads as TGCGCCAGCAGAGGCAGGTTATACTCCTACGAGCAGTACTTC.

The chain recombines TRBV7-3 with TRBJ2-1; 8 bases map to TRBD2. In germline, CDR1 is SGHTA, CDR2 FQGTGA. The CDR3 has 16 amino acids. V was clipped by 4 bases and J by 7 bases; unmatched bases: 12. The DNA of the CDR3 is TGTGCCAGCAGCTCGATAGCGGGGAGTACATCGAATGAGCAGTTCTTC. It codes for CASSSIAGSTSNEQFF.